A selection of T cell receptor beta chains follows, all from one sample in a study of beta chain features in type 1 diabetes. Repertoires were generated with immunoSEQ multiplex PCR, while TCRdb's copy carries only in-frame clones and drops some. Of 200,000 to 250,000 clones detected, approximately 14% appear once; the ten largest clones hold 0.015% to 0.02%. Sequencing used naive CD4+ T cells from blood. The receptors stem from a man in his thirties or forties with type 1 diabetes. CDR3s include the opening cysteine and the closing phenylalanine or tryptophan. The D gene is left open where the match is weak. The size field is filled for only some rows; it gives once, few, many or a size class.

clone size	D gene	V gene	J gene	CDR3 length	CDR3 protein	CDR3 DNA
.	.	TRBV28	TRBJ1-5	12	CASRSLNQPQHF	TGTGCCAGCAGGTCTCTCAATCAGCCCCAGCATTTT
.	.	TRBV14	TRBJ1-6	15	CASSQVAGAGSPLHF	TGTGCCAGCAGCCAAGTAGCAGGGGCAGGATCACCCCTCCACTTT
few	.	TRBV10-3	TRBJ1-2	12	CAITGVAGGYTF	TGTGCCATCACTGGGGTGGCAGGGGGCTACACCTTC
.	.	TRBV4-1	TRBJ1-5	13	CASSQDSGQPQHF	TGCGCCAGCAGCCAAGATTCAGGGCAGCCCCAGCATTTT
few	TRBD2	TRBV10-3	TRBJ2-7	14	CAISGETSQYEQYF	TGTGCCATCAGTGGAGAGACTAGCCAGTACGAGCAGTACTTC
few	TRBD1	TRBV6-6	TRBJ1-2	14	CASSTWTGYYGYTF	TGTGCCAGCAGTACGTGGACAGGGTACTATGGCTACACCTTC
few	.	TRBV5-1	TRBJ2-2	13	CASSLIDAGELFF	TGCGCCAGCAGCTTGATAGATGCCGGGGAGCTGTTTTTT
.	.	TRBV2	TRBJ1-1	12	CASSEVQTEAFF	TGTGCCAGCAGTGAAGTACAGACTGAAGCTTTCTTT
.	TRBD1	TRBV7-9	TRBJ2-5	12	CASSRGQETQYF	TGTGCCAGCTCCAGGGGGCAAGAGACCCAGTACTTC
.	TRBD1	TRBV7-6	TRBJ2-6	15	CASSGTVTGANVLTF	TGTGCCAGCAGCGGGACAGTGACTGGGGCCAACGTCCTGACTTTC
few	.	TRBV19	TRBJ1-1	11	CASSIERKAFF	TGTGCCAGTAGTATAGAGAGGAAAGCTTTCTTT
few	.	TRBV30	TRBJ2-5	11	CASQGQETQYF	TGTGCCTCTCAGGGCCAAGAGACCCAGTACTTC
.	.	TRBV11-2	TRBJ2-6	16	CASSQGGTSGANVLTF	TGTGCCAGCAGCCAAGGGGGAACCTCTGGGGCCAACGTCCTGACTTTC
.	TRBD2	TRBV19	TRBJ2-7	14	CASSKRGDSYEQYF	TGTGCCAGTAGTAAGCGGGGGGACTCCTACGAGCAGTACTTC
.	.	TRBV6-5	TRBJ1-3	15	CASSLAGNSGNTIYF	TGTGCCAGCAGTCTTGCAGGGAACTCTGGAAACACCATATATTTT
.	.	TRBV19	TRBJ2-4	14	CASNTEVGADIQYF	TGTGCCAGTAATACCGAAGTGGGGGCGGACATTCAGTACTTC
few	TRBD1	TRBV5-1	TRBJ2-3	17	CASSPRTGSASRDTQYF	TGCGCCAGCAGCCCTCGGACAGGTAGTGCCTCAAGGGATACGCAGTATTTT
.	.	TRBV29-1	TRBJ2-3	13	CSVERGFGDTQYF	TGCAGCGTTGAACGGGGGTTCGGAGATACGCAGTATTTT
few	.	TRBV28	TRBJ1-1	12	CASSLPNTEAFF	TGTGCCAGCAGCCTTCCGAACACTGAAGCTTTCTTT
.	.	TRBV5-4	TRBJ1-4	16	CASSVTAGNTFEKLFF	TGTGCCAGCAGCGTTACAGCAGGGAATACCTTTGAAAAACTGTTTTTT
.	TRBD2	TRBV10-3	TRBJ2-7	14	CAIGKTSGSYEQYF	TGTGCCATCGGGAAGACTAGCGGGAGCTACGAGCAGTACTTC
.	TRBD1	TRBV18	TRBJ2-1	15	CASSPGQGGYNEQFF	TGTGCCAGCTCACCAGGACAGGGGGGCTACAATGAGCAGTTCTTC